What follows are 2 T cell receptor beta chains derived from one specimen sequenced in a study of a mutant IDH1 vaccine in newly diagnosed glioma. The protocol was immunoSEQ multiplex PCR, while the TCRdb copy is restricted to in-frame clones and leaves out a portion. This table has some 38,000 clones, just under 95% appearing once. The sample's time point: baseline, week 1 (first vaccination visit). The treatment here: pre-vaccination baseline after standard-of-care therapy. The input for sequencing was PBMCs, taken from a glioma patient treated with radiotherapy, temozolomide or both. The receptors originated from a man aged 18-30 years with glioma.

V gene TRBV30 combines with J gene TRBJ2-1; D unclear. The germline gives CDR1 GTSNPN, CDR2 SVGIG (reference sequence). V was cut by 1 base and J by 4 bases, with 11 bases left in between. This CDR3 spans 14 amino acids. CDR3 DNA sequence: TGTGCCTGGAGTGGGAGTCGCCCTTACAATGAGCAGTTCTTC. Translation gives CAWSGSRPYNEQFF. Drawing the rest from reference TRBV30 and TRBJ2-1, the complete variable domain is SQTIHQWPATLVQPVGSPLSLECTVEGTSNPNLYWYRQAAGRGLQLLFYSVGIGQISSEVPQNLSASRPQDRQFILSSKKLLLSDSGFYLCAWSGSRPYNEQFFGPGTRLTVL.

The J gene is TRBJ2-3, the V gene TRBV6-5, with no clear D. With 2 bases removed from V and 6 bases from J, the gap between germline ends came to 15 bases. The CDR3 extends over 15 amino acids. Germline V lookup: CDR1 MNHEY, CDR2 SVGAGI. The CDR3 bases are TGTGCCAGCAGTTACGAAGGGTCCGGGTTCGATACGCAGTATTTT. Its protein is CASSYEGSGFDTQYF.